The source of this T cell receptor beta chain is a study of shared clonotypes between healthy human individuals. Study-wide background: Donors had three CD4 naive, three CD4 memory, two CD8 naive and one CD8 memory plate apiece.

Here immunoSEQ multiplex PCR was the method, and the copy in TCRdb shows in-frame clones only, minus some. The sample holds fewer than 2.5 million clones, roughly 93% seen once. This CDR3 region has 20 residues. From germline, CDR1 is SGHRS and CDR2 YFSETQ. The V and J ends lost 0 bases and 4 bases, in that order; junction bases with no gene match: 19. Memory CD4+ cells were the fraction left after CD45RA+ naive selection. Specimen: naive CD4+ T cells from PBMCs. Subset given: CD45RA+ positively selected. This rearrangement joins TRBV5-1 to TRBJ2-7, with 10 bases fitting TRBD2. The receptor was isolated from a man aged 18 to 35 in good health. Some clones in this sample may be carry-over from other donors' samples. The CDR3 region has the DNA TGCGCCAGCAGCTTGGTATCGACCAGCGGGAGGGCCAGTTCAACTTACGAGCAGTACTTC. Amino acid sequence: CASSLVSTSGRASSTYEQYF.